These T cell receptor beta chains were read from a single sample in a study of human T cells and chemical hapten exposure. TCRdb passed the RACE reads through MiXCR, listing each CDR3 protein once. The data hold 120,000 or so distinct CDR3 sequences, with approximately 11% observed a single time. This specimen consisted of whole blood, obtained in connection with sensitization to the hapten diphenylcyclopropenone (DPC). These receptors were collected from a woman aged 50 to 60 with alopecia areata. Some clones in this sample may be carry-over from other donors' samples. The CDR3 runs from the conserved cysteine through the conserved F or W. A D gene is named only where the DNA matches it firmly. The listing skips clone size in some rows; elsewhere it reads once, few, many or a size class.

d_gene: NA; abundance: few; j_gene: TRBJ1-1; v_gene: TRBV6-5; CDR3aa: CASSYFGGSTEAFF; CDR3nt: TGTGCCAGCAGTTATTTTGGGGGCTCGACTGAAGCTTTCTTT
d_gene: TRBD1; abundance: NA; j_gene: TRBJ1-5; v_gene: TRBV10-2; CDR3aa: CASSEAGGIQPQHF; CDR3nt: TGCGCCAGCAGTGAAGCAGGGGGCATCCAGCCCCAGCATTTT
d_gene: TRBD2; abundance: NA; j_gene: TRBJ2-1; v_gene: TRBV6-1; CDR3aa: CASRGLAGGQSSYNEQFF; CDR3nt: TGTGCCAGCAGAGGACTAGCGGGAGGGCAGAGCTCCTACAATGAGCAGTTCTTC
d_gene: TRBD2; abundance: many; j_gene: TRBJ2-1; v_gene: TRBV9; CDR3aa: CASSAWGGNEQFF; CDR3nt: TGTGCCAGCAGCGCCTGGGGGGGGAATGAGCAGTTCTTC
d_gene: NA; abundance: few; j_gene: TRBJ2-3; v_gene: TRBV10-3; CDR3aa: CAIRQGQTDTQYF; CDR3nt: TGTGCCATCAGGCAGGGGCAGACAGATACGCAGTATTTT
d_gene: TRBD1; abundance: few; j_gene: TRBJ2-5; v_gene: TRBV14; CDR3aa: CASSSRDRGRLETQYF; CDR3nt: TGTGCCAGCAGCTCCCGGGACAGGGGAAGGCTAGAGACCCAGTACTTC
d_gene: TRBD2; abundance: NA; j_gene: TRBJ2-3; v_gene: TRBV16; CDR3aa: CASSLKPFAGVTDTQYF; CDR3nt: TGTGCCAGCAGCCTAAAGCCCTTCGCGGGAGTGACAGATACGCAGTATTTT
d_gene: TRBD1; abundance: few; j_gene: TRBJ1-2; v_gene: TRBV2; CDR3aa: CASGGGVDGYTF; CDR3nt: TGTGCCAGCGGAGGGGGCGTGGATGGCTACACCTTC
d_gene: NA; abundance: NA; j_gene: TRBJ2-7; v_gene: TRBV25-1; CDR3aa: CASSVSGGNYEQYF; CDR3nt: TGTGCCAGCAGCGTAAGTGGGGGGAACTACGAGCAGTACTTC
d_gene: TRBD1; abundance: few; j_gene: TRBJ1-1; v_gene: TRBV7-9; CDR3aa: CASSQIQGFTEAFF; CDR3nt: TGTGCCAGCAGCCAGATACAGGGGTTCACTGAAGCTTTCTTT
d_gene: TRBD1; abundance: NA; j_gene: TRBJ1-2; v_gene: TRBV5-1; CDR3aa: CASSLSKGTANYGYTF; CDR3nt: TGCGCCAGCAGCTTGTCGAAGGGGACAGCTAACTATGGCTACACCTTC
d_gene: NA; abundance: many; j_gene: TRBJ2-3; v_gene: TRBV7-6; CDR3aa: CASSSHLNTDTQYF; CDR3nt: TGTGCCAGCAGCTCACACCTTAACACAGATACGCAGTATTTT
d_gene: NA; abundance: few; j_gene: TRBJ2-3; v_gene: TRBV29-1; CDR3aa: CSVDRGPDTQYF; CDR3nt: TGCAGCGTTGACAGGGGACCAGATACGCAGTATTTT
d_gene: NA; abundance: few; j_gene: TRBJ2-3; v_gene: TRBV28; CDR3aa: CASSYSLDSGTQYF; CDR3nt: TGTGCCAGCAGTTACTCCTTGGACAGCGGTACGCAGTATTTT
d_gene: TRBD1; abundance: many; j_gene: TRBJ2-7; v_gene: TRBV7-8; CDR3aa: CASSLEGQGISYEQYF; CDR3nt: TGTGCCAGCAGCTTAGAGGGACAGGGAATTTCCTACGAGCAGTACTTC
d_gene: NA; abundance: few; j_gene: TRBJ1-6; v_gene: TRBV12-3/TRBV12-4; CDR3aa: CASSFQEFMSPLHF; CDR3nt: TGTGCCAGCAGTTTTCAGGAGTTTATGTCACCCCTCCACTTT
d_gene: TRBD1; abundance: NA; j_gene: TRBJ1-1; v_gene: TRBV12-3/TRBV12-4; CDR3aa: CASRYAGRGLGFMNTEAFF; CDR3nt: TGTGCCAGCAGATACGCGGGGAGGGGGCTCGGTTTTATGAACACTGAAGCTTTCTTT
d_gene: NA; abundance: few; j_gene: TRBJ1-5; v_gene: TRBV21-1; CDR3aa: CASSKGIDRQPQHF; CDR3nt: TGTGCCAGCAGCAAAGGAATAGATCGTCAGCCCCAGCATTTT
d_gene: TRBD2; abundance: few; j_gene: TRBJ2-1; v_gene: TRBV12-3/TRBV12-4; CDR3aa: CASTHSGRAWEQFF; CDR3nt: TGTGCCAGCACCCATTCCGGGAGGGCCTGGGAGCAGTTCTTC
d_gene: NA; abundance: few; j_gene: TRBJ1-1; v_gene: TRBV7-8; CDR3aa: CASSRKLNTEAFF; CDR3nt: TGTGCCAGCAGCCGTAAGTTGAACACTGAAGCTTTCTTT
d_gene: NA; abundance: NA; j_gene: TRBJ2-5; v_gene: TRBV10-3; CDR3aa: CAISWEGETQYF; CDR3nt: TGTGCCATCAGTTGGGAAGGAGAGACCCAGTACTTC
d_gene: TRBD1; abundance: NA; j_gene: TRBJ1-5; v_gene: TRBV18; CDR3aa: CASSPGTGHNQPQHF; CDR3nt: TGTGCCAGCTCACCCGGGACAGGGCACAATCAGCCCCAGCATTTT
d_gene: NA; abundance: few; j_gene: TRBJ2-3; v_gene: TRBV2; CDR3aa: CASSEGYTQYF; CDR3nt: TGTGCCAGCAGTGAAGGTTATACGCAGTATTTT
d_gene: NA; abundance: many; j_gene: TRBJ2-3; v_gene: TRBV6-6; CDR3aa: CASTLPGADTQYF; CDR3nt: TGTGCCAGCACGCTCCCGGGCGCAGATACGCAGTATTTT
d_gene: NA; abundance: NA; j_gene: TRBJ2-3; v_gene: TRBV5-1; CDR3aa: CASSFPLSEGPTDTQYF; CDR3nt: TGCGCCAGCAGCTTCCCCCTTAGTGAGGGGCCCACAGATACGCAGTATTTT
d_gene: NA; abundance: few; j_gene: TRBJ2-1; v_gene: TRBV6-2/TRBV6-3; CDR3aa: CASTSVSEQFF; CDR3nt: TGTGCCAGCACCTCTGTAAGTGAGCAGTTCTTT
d_gene: NA; abundance: NA; j_gene: TRBJ1-5; v_gene: TRBV3-1; CDR3aa: CASSQEDQPQHF; CDR3nt: TGTGCCAGCAGCCAAGAAGATCAGCCCCAGCATTTT
d_gene: TRBD1; abundance: NA; j_gene: TRBJ2-4; v_gene: TRBV5-6; CDR3aa: CASSLTGVRSPGENIQYF; CDR3nt: TGTGCCAGCAGCTTGACAGGGGTCCGTTCTCCTGGAGAAAACATTCAGTACTTC
d_gene: NA; abundance: few; j_gene: TRBJ2-7; v_gene: TRBV18; CDR3aa: CASSPPMGEQYF; CDR3nt: TGTGCCAGCTCACCACCGATGGGAGAGCAGTACTTC
d_gene: NA; abundance: NA; j_gene: TRBJ1-5; v_gene: TRBV6-1; CDR3aa: CASIRIGTSNQPQHF; CDR3nt: TGTGCCAGCATCCGGATCGGCACTAGCAATCAGCCCCAGCATTTT
d_gene: TRBD1; abundance: few; j_gene: TRBJ1-6; v_gene: TRBV6-5; CDR3aa: CAARTGYNSPLHF; CDR3nt: TGTGCCGCCCGGACAGGCTATAATTCACCCCTCCACTTT
d_gene: TRBD2; abundance: NA; j_gene: TRBJ2-7; v_gene: TRBV6-2/TRBV6-3; CDR3aa: CASSLLAGTYEQYF; CDR3nt: TGTGCCAGCAGCCTTCTAGCGGGAACCTACGAGCAGTACTTC
d_gene: TRBD2; abundance: few; j_gene: TRBJ2-1; v_gene: TRBV29-1; CDR3aa: CSVEGLAGNYNEQFF; CDR3nt: TGCAGCGTTGAAGGGCTAGCGGGAAACTACAATGAGCAGTTCTTC
d_gene: NA; abundance: few; j_gene: TRBJ1-5; v_gene: TRBV20-1; CDR3aa: CSARSGGGYQPQHF; CDR3nt: TGCAGTGCTAGGAGTGGGGGCGGCTATCAGCCCCAGCATTTT
d_gene: NA; abundance: many; j_gene: TRBJ2-3; v_gene: TRBV5-4; CDR3aa: CASSLVRSSTDTQYF; CDR3nt: TGTGCCAGCAGCTTGGTCCGCTCCAGCACAGATACGCAGTATTTT
d_gene: NA; abundance: NA; j_gene: TRBJ1-2; v_gene: TRBV29-1; CDR3aa: CSVDGGQGYTF; CDR3nt: TGCAGCGTTGATGGGGGGCAGGGCTACACCTTC
d_gene: NA; abundance: NA; j_gene: TRBJ1-2; v_gene: TRBV12-3/TRBV12-4; CDR3aa: CASSSVQEANYGYTF; CDR3nt: TGTGCCAGCAGCTCTGTGCAGGAAGCTAACTATGGCTACACCTTC
d_gene: NA; abundance: many; j_gene: TRBJ1-4; v_gene: TRBV12-3/TRBV12-4; CDR3aa: CASSLAGTEKLFF; CDR3nt: TGTGCCAGCAGTTTAGCGGGGACGGAAAAACTGTTTTTT
d_gene: NA; abundance: many; j_gene: TRBJ2-7; v_gene: TRBV27; CDR3aa: CASSFFQASYEQYF; CDR3nt: TGTGCCAGCAGTTTCTTCCAGGCTTCCTACGAGCAGTACTTC
d_gene: NA; abundance: NA; j_gene: TRBJ2-7; v_gene: TRBV3-1; CDR3aa: CASSLASYEQYF; CDR3nt: TGTGCCAGCAGCCTCGCCTCCTACGAGCAGTACTTC
d_gene: NA; abundance: few; j_gene: TRBJ2-1; v_gene: TRBV5-5; CDR3aa: CASSLAVSYNEQFF; CDR3nt: TGTGCCAGCAGCTTGGCAGTCTCCTACAATGAGCAGTTCTTC
d_gene: NA; abundance: few; j_gene: TRBJ2-5; v_gene: TRBV6-2/TRBV6-3; CDR3aa: CASAGPYQETQYF; CDR3nt: TGTGCCTCGGCGGGCCCGTACCAAGAGACCCAGTACTTC
d_gene: NA; abundance: many; j_gene: TRBJ2-5; v_gene: TRBV5-1; CDR3aa: CASTRLVGVRETQYF; CDR3nt: TGCGCCAGCACCCGACTAGTCGGGGTTCGAGAGACCCAGTACTTC
d_gene: NA; abundance: few; j_gene: TRBJ2-7; v_gene: TRBV20-1; CDR3aa: CSARTDLEQYF; CDR3nt: TGCAGTGCTAGGACCGATCTCGAGCAGTACTTC
d_gene: TRBD2; abundance: NA; j_gene: TRBJ2-5; v_gene: TRBV7-2; CDR3aa: CASSRLAGVQETQYF; CDR3nt: TGTGCCAGCAGCAGACTAGCGGGAGTACAAGAGACCCAGTACTTC
d_gene: TRBD1; abundance: few; j_gene: TRBJ2-7; v_gene: TRBV28; CDR3aa: CASHPVRDSYYEQYF; CDR3nt: TGTGCCAGCCATCCTGTAAGGGACAGTTACTACGAGCAGTACTTC
d_gene: NA; abundance: NA; j_gene: TRBJ1-4; v_gene: TRBV12-3/TRBV12-4; CDR3aa: CASAPGRGRVEKLFF; CDR3nt: TGTGCCAGCGCCCCAGGCCGGGGGCGCGTTGAAAAACTGTTTTTT
d_gene: TRBD2; abundance: NA; j_gene: TRBJ2-1; v_gene: TRBV19; CDR3aa: CASSLTLAAYNEQFF; CDR3nt: TGTGCCAGTAGCCTCACACTAGCGGCCTACAATGAGCAGTTCTTC
d_gene: NA; abundance: NA; j_gene: TRBJ2-5; v_gene: TRBV10-3; CDR3aa: CAIRTAMQETQYF; CDR3nt: TGTGCCATCAGGACAGCGATGCAAGAGACCCAGTACTTC
d_gene: TRBD2; abundance: NA; j_gene: TRBJ2-3; v_gene: TRBV6-4; CDR3aa: CASSALAGVYDTQYF; CDR3nt: TGTGCCAGCAGCGCTCTAGCGGGGGTCTATGATACGCAGTATTTT
d_gene: TRBD2; abundance: few; j_gene: TRBJ2-5; v_gene: TRBV29-1; CDR3aa: CSAGLAGRGETQYF; CDR3nt: TGCAGCGCGGGACTAGCGGGGAGGGGAGAGACCCAGTACTTC
d_gene: NA; abundance: NA; j_gene: TRBJ1-5; v_gene: TRBV4-3; CDR3aa: CASSQDLSSNQPQHF; CDR3nt: TGCGCCAGCAGCCAAGATTTGTCGAGCAATCAGCCCCAGCATTTT
d_gene: NA; abundance: few; j_gene: TRBJ2-3; v_gene: TRBV6-6; CDR3aa: CASSLSWGTDTQYF; CDR3nt: TGTGCCAGCAGTTTATCCTGGGGCACAGATACGCAGTATTTT
d_gene: NA; abundance: many; j_gene: TRBJ2-7; v_gene: TRBV5-1; CDR3aa: CASSLEGQTYEQYF; CDR3nt: TGCGCCAGCAGCTTGGAAGGACAGACCTACGAGCAGTACTTC